The source of this TCR beta chain is a study of T cells after yellow fever vaccination. Across the whole study: Fractions with few cells were prepared using SMART-Seq v4 Ultra Low Input.

A note on this clonotype: Its antigen remains unidentified.

TCRdb called the 5' RACE reads again in MiXCR, with one record for every CDR3 protein. Of some 320,000 distinct CDR3 sequences listed, around 10% were seen once; the top ten hold about 3.5%. Study observations and caveats: The CD4 and CD8 compartments had a small share of their clonotypes in common.

The CDR3 spans 14 residues. V shed 6 bases and J shed 4 bases, with 15 bases lying between them. This TCR came from a man younger than 30 who received the YFV17D yellow fever vaccine. The chain uses TRBV12-3 or TRBV12-4 and TRBJ1-2, with D possibly matching TRBD1 (5 bases). The specimen comprised CD4+ T cells sorted from PBMCs, sampled 5 days after the yellow fever booster vaccination. The CDR3 DNA follows: TGTGCCAGCAGCTTCGTGGGGGTTGGCTATGGCTACACCTTC. As protein: CASSFVGVGYGYTF.